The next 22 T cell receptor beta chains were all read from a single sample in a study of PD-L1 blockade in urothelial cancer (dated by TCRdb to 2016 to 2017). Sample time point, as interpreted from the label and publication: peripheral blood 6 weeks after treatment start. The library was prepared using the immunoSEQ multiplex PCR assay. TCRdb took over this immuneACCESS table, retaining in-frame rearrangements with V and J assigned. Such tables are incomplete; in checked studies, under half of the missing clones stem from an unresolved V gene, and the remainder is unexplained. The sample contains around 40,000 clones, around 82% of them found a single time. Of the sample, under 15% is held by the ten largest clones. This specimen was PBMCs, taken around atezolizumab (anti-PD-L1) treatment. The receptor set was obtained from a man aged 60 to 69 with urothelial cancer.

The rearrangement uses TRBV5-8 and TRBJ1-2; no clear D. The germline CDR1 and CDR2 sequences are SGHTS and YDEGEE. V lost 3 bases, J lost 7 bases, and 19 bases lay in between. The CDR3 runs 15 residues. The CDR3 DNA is TGTGCCAGCAGCTCGGCAGTACGGGAGGAGGTTGGCTACACCTTC. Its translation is CASSSAVREEVGYTF.

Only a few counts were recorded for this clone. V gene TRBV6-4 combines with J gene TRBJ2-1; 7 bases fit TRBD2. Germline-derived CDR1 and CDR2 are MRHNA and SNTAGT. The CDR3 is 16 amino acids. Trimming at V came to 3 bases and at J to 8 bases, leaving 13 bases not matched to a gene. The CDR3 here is CASSERARLAFDEQFF. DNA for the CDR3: TGTGCCAGCAGTGAGAGGGCGAGACTAGCTTTCGATGAGCAGTTCTTC.

The CDR3 sequence: CASSLAPDREFF. The CDR3 DNA reads TGTGCCAGCAGCTTAGCCCCCGACAGGGAGTTTTTT. The chain combines TRBV11-3 with TRBJ1-4; 7 bases fit TRBD1. Per the germline V gene, CDR1 is SGHNT and CDR2 is YENEEA. This CDR3 region has 12 residues. Germline trimming cut 1 base from V and 16 bases from J; bases unmatched to any gene: 6. Looking up the rest from reference TRBV11-3 and TRBJ1-4 gives the full variable domain: EAGVVQSPRYKIIEKKQPVAFWCNPISGHNTLYWYLQNLGQGPELLIRYENEEAVDDSQLPKDRFSAERLKGVDSTLKIQPAELGDSAVYLCASSLAPDREFFGSGTQLSVL.

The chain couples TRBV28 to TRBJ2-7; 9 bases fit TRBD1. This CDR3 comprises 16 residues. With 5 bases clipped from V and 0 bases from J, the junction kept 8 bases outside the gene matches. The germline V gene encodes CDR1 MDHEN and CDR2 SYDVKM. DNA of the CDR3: TGTGCCAGCAGTCTCCAAACAGGGGGCTACTCCTACGAGCAGTACTTC. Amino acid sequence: CASSLQTGGYSYEQYF.

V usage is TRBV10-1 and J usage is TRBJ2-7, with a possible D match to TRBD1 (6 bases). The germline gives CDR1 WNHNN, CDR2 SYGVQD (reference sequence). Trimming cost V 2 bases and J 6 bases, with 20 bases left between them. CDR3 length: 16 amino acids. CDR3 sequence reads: CASSEGGIQGWGEQYF. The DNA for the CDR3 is TGCGCCAGCAGTGAGGGCGGAATACAGGGCTGGGGCGAGCAGTACTTC.

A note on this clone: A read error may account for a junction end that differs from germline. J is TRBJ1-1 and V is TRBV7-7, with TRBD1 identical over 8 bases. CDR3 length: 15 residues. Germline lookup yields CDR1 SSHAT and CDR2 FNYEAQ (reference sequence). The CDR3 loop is CASSLEGQVDTEAFF. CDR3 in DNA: TGTGCTAGCAGCTTAGAGGGACAGGTGGACACTGAAGCTTTCTTT.

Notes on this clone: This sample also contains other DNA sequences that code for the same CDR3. CDR3 residues: CASSFRDRGGYTF. DNA of the CDR3: TGTGCCAGCAGTTTTAGGGACAGGGGCGGCTACACCTTC. The chain links TRBV27 to TRBJ1-2, with 10 bases fitting TRBD1. The V gene's germline CDR1 is MNHEY and CDR2 SMNVEV (reference sequence). The CDR3 sequence is 13 residues long. V shed 3 bases, J shed 8 bases, and the junction held 3 bases outside the gene matches.

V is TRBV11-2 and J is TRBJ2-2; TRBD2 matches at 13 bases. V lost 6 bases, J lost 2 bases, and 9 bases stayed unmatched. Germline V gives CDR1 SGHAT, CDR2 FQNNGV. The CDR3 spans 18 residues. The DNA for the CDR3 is TGTGCCAGCAGTTTGGGACTAGCGGGGCCCATAAACACCGGGGAGCTGTTTTTT. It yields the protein CASSLGLAGPINTGELFF.

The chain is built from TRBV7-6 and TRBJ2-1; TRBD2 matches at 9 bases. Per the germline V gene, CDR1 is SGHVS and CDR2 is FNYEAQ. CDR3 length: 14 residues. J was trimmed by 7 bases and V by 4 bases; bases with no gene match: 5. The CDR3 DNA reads TGTGCCAGCAGCTATAGTAGCGGGAGTAATGAGCAGTTCTTC. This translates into CASSYSSGSNEQFF. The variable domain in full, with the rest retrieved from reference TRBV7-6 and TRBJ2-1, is GAGVSQSPRYKVTKRGQDVALRCDPISGHVSLYWYRQALGQGPEFLTYFNYEAQQDKSGLPNDRFSAERPEGSISTLTIQRTEQRDSAMYRCASSYSSGSNEQFFGPGTRLTVL.

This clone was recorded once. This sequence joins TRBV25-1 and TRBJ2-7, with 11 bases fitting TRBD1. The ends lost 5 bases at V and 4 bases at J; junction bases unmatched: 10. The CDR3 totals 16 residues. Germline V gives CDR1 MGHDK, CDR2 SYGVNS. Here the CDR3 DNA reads TGTGCCAGCAGTCGCCCCACCGGGACAGGGGGGTACGAGCAGTACTTC. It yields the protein CASSRPTGTGGYEQYF.

CDR3 in amino acids: CASSLVGASYNEQFF. The DNA of the CDR3 is TGTGCCAGCAGCTTGGTAGGGGCTTCCTACAATGAGCAGTTCTTC. This chain links TRBV5-4 with TRBJ2-1; D is possibly TRBD1 (5 bases). Germline CDR1 and CDR2: SGHNT and YYREEE (reference sequence). With 0 bases removed from V and 1 base from J, the gap between germline ends came to 8 bases. This CDR3 has 15 amino acids.

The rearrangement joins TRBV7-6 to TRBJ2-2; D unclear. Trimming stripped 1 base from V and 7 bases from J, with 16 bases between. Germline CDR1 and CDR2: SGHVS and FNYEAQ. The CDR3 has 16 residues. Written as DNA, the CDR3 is TGTGCCAGCAGCTTAGGGGTCCAGCGCCTCGGCGGGGAGCTGTTTTTT. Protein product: CASSLGVQRLGGELFF.

The DNA of the CDR3 is TGTGCCAGCAGTTCGACAGGGCCCCTGGAAAAACTGTTTTTT. Protein sequence: CASSSTGPLEKLFF. This chain links TRBV28 with TRBJ1-4, with 7 bases matching TRBD1. Germline values: CDR1 MDHEN, CDR2 SYDVKM. The trim removed 4 bases at V and 8 bases at J, leaving 7 bases unmatched. CDR3 length equals 14 residues.

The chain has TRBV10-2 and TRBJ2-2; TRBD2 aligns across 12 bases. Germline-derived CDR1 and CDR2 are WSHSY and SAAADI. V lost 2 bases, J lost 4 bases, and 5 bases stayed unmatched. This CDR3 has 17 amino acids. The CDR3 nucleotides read TGCGCCAGCAGTGAGCCGGGACTAGCGGGTGTCACCGGGGAGCTGTTTTTT. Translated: CASSEPGLAGVTGELFF.

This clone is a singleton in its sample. CDR3 protein: CASSFGQVNQPQHF. CDR3 DNA: TGTGCCAGCAGCTTTGGTCAGGTAAATCAGCCCCAGCATTTT. The V gene is TRBV5-6, the J gene TRBJ1-5, with D unresolved. Trimming left V 2 bases short and J 4 bases short, with 10 bases between. This CDR3 is 14 amino acids long. From germline, CDR1 is SGHDT and CDR2 YYEEEE.

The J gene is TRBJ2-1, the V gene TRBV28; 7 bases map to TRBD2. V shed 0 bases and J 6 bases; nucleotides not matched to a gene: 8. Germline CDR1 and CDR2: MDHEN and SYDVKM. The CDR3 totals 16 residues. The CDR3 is CASSLWFREGVNEQFF. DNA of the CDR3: TGTGCCAGCAGTTTATGGTTCAGGGAGGGCGTCAATGAGCAGTTCTTC.

The DNA of the CDR3 is TGTGCCAGCCAGCTTAGCGGGAGCGGAAGGAATGAGCAGTTCTTC. Amino acids: CASQLSGSGRNEQFF. This sequence joins TRBV11-3 and TRBJ2-1; TRBD2 aligns across 9 bases. Germline V lookup: CDR1 SGHNT, CDR2 YENEEA. There are 15 residues in the CDR3. With V trimmed by 8 bases and J by 7 bases, 12 bases remained unmatched.

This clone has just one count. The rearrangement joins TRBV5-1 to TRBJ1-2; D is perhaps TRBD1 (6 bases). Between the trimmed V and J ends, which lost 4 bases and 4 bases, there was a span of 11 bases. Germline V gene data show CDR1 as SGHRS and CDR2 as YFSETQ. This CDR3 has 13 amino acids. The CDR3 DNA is TGCGCCAGCAGCCCGACAGGAGCCTATGGCTACACCTTC. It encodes CASSPTGAYGYTF. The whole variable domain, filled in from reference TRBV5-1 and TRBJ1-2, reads KAGVTQTPRYLIKTRGQQVTLSCSPISGHRSVSWYQQTPGQGLQFLFEYFSETQRNKGNFPGRFSGRQFSNSRSEMNVSTLELGDSALYLCASSPTGAYGYTFGSGTRLTVV.

For the CDR3, the DNA is TGTGCCAGCAGTTTAGATCCCCGGGGGGTATCGCAGTATTTT. Translation: CASSLDPRGVSQYF. The chain carries TRBV6-6 and TRBJ2-3; 7 bases align to TRBD2. There are 14 residues in the CDR3. Germline V lookup: CDR1 MNHNY, CDR2 SVGAGI (reference sequence). Trimming at V came to 4 bases and at J to 10 bases, leaving 11 bases not matched to a gene.

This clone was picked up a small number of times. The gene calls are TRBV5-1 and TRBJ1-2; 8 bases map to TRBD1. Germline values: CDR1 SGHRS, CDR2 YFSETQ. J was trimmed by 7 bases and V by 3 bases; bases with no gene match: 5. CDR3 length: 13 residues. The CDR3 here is CASSSDRVGGYTF. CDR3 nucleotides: TGCGCCAGCAGCTCGGACAGGGTCGGTGGCTACACCTTC.

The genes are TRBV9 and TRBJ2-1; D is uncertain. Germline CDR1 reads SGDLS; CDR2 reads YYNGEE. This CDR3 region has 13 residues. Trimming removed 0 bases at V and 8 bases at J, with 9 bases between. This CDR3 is CASSVGVRDEQFF. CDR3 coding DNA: TGTGCCAGCAGCGTAGGAGTCCGGGATGAGCAGTTCTTC.

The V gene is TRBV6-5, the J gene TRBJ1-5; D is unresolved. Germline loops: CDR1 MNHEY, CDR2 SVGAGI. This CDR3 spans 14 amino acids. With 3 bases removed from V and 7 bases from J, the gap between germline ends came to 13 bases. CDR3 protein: CASSYSQIGQPQHF. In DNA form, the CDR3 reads TGTGCCAGCAGTTATAGCCAGATAGGACAGCCCCAGCATTTT.